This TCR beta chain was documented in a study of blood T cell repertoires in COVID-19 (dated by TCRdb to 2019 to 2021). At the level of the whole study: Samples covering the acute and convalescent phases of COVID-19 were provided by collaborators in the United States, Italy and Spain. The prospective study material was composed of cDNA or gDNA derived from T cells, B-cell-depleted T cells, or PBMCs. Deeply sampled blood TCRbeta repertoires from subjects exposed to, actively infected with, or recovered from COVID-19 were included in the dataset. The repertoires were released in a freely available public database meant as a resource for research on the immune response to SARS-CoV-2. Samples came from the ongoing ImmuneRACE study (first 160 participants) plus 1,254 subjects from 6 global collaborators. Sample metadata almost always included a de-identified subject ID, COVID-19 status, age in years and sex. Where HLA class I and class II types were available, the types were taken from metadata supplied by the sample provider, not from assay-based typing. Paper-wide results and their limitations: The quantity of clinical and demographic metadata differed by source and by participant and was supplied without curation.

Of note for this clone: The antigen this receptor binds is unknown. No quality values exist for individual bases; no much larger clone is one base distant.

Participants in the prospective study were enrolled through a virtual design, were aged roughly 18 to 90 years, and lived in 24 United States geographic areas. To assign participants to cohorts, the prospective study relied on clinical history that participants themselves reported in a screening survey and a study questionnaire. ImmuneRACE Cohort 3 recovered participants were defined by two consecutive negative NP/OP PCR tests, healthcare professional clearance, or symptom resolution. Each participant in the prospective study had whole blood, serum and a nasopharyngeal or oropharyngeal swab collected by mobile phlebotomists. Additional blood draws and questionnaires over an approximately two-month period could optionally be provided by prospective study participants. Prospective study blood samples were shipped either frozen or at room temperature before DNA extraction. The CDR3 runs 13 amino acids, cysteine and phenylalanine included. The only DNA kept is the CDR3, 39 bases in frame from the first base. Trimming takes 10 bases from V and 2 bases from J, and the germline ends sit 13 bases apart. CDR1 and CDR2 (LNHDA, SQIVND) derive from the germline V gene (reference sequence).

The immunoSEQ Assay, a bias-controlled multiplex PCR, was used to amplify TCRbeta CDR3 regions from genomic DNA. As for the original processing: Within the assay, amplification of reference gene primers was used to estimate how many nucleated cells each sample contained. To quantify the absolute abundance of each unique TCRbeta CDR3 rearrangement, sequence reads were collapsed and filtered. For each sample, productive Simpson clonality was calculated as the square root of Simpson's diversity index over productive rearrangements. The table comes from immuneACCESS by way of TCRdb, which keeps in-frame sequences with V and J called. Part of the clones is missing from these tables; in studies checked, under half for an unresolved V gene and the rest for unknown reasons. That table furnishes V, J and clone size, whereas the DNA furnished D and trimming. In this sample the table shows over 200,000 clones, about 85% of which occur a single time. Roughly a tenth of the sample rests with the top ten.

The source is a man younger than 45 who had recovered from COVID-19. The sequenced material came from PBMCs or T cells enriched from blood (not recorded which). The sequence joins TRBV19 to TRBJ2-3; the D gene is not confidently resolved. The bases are TGTGCCATCAAACTACCGTACACAGATACGCAGTATTTT. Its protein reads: CAIKLPYTDTQYF.